This T cell receptor (beta chain) was captured in a study of blood T cell repertoires in COVID-19. About the study: There were acute and convalescent COVID-19 samples, and they came from the United States, Italy and Spain.

In the authors' methods: Counts of nucleated cells, estimated from reference gene primer amplification, were obtained. The data were produced by immunoSEQ multiplex PCR, yet TCRdb's version contains in-frame clones alone and is incomplete. From that table come the V and J calls and clone size; the DNA was used to work out D and trimming. The table has 150,000 to 170,000 clones, approximately 79% seen once. V was clipped by 0 bases and J by 4 bases, with 13 bases between them. The CDR3 has 17 residues. CDR1 and CDR2 (germline): MGHRA, YSYEKL. Allocation to cohorts depended on clinical history reported by the participants. For recovered donors of Cohort 3, there were two negative PCRs, clearance, or symptom resolution.

Sequencing was done on a sample of PBMCs or T cells enriched from blood (not recorded which). The receptor's source is a man between 45 and 60 years old who had recovered from COVID-19. The V call is TRBV4-1, the J call TRBJ1-6; D not resolved. CDR3 region: CASSQDAGGPYNSPLHF. The CDR3 DNA reads TGCGCCAGCAGCCAAGACGCCGGTGGGCCATATAATTCACCCCTCCACTTT.